This T cell receptor (beta chain) was sequenced for a study of human T cells and chemical hapten exposure. Study background: Sensitization involved placing 2% DPC onto a 2 cm by 2 cm region of upper inner arm skin.

One entry per CDR3 protein, called by TCRdb with MiXCR from the RACE reads. The sample contains just under 350,000 distinct CDR3 sequences, around 7% of which appear only once. Study-level results: Versus controls, significantly more large CDR3 similarity clusters arose from expanded TCRs.

Many counts were recorded for this clonotype. Its specificity is unknown. Time point here: patch test 1, 2 weeks after DPC sensitization. Specified treatment: therapeutic diphenylcyclopropenone sensitization with weekly scalp DPC. The germline CDR1 and CDR2 sequences are MNHEY and SVGEGT. The CDR3 has 12 amino acids. V was clipped by 2 bases and J by 10 bases, with 9 bases between them. The chain has TRBV6-2 or TRBV6-3 and TRBJ2-1; unclear D gene. The clonotype was recovered from a woman aged 18 to 35 with alopecia areata. Some clones in this sample may be carry-over from other donors' samples. The source was whole blood, collected in connection with sensitization to the hapten diphenylcyclopropenone (DPC). CDR3 sequence (DNA): TGTGCCAGCAGTTACGGGTGGCGGGAGCAGTTCTTC. This sequence encodes CASSYGWREQFF.